The 19 T cell receptor beta chains presented below share a single source sample, sequenced in a study of blood T cell repertoires in COVID-19 (dated by TCRdb to 2019 to 2021). Library construction relied on the immunoSEQ multiplex PCR assay. Sourced from immuneACCESS, this table was stored by TCRdb with only in-frame sequences that have V and J called. A share of the clones is absent; for the studies checked, an unresolved V gene accounts for under half, and the remainder has no known explanation. This sample gives approximately 65,000 clones in total; about 81% of them show up just once. The ten largest make up about 15% of the sample. The specimen sequenced was peripheral blood. Receptor source: a man at least 80 years old with acute or convalescent COVID-19.

The rearrangement joins TRBV19 to TRBJ1-1; no definite D call. The CDR3 extends over 11 amino acids. Germline CDR1 reads LNHDA; CDR2 reads SQIVND (reference sequence). The V and J ends lost 5 bases and 4 bases respectively, with 5 bases between them. CDR3 loop: CASSLSTEAFF. The DNA for the CDR3 is TGTGCCAGTAGTCTTAGCACTGAAGCTTTCTTT.

The chain recombines TRBV5-3 with TRBJ2-7; tentatively, D is TRBD2 (5 bases). TRBV5-3 is classed as an ORF, of uncertain function. This CDR3 comprises 12 residues. V lost 4 bases, J lost 5 bases, and 10 bases lay in between. CDR3 sequence reads: CARSPPGNEQYF. The CDR3, as DNA: TGTGCCAGAAGCCCCCCGGGAAACGAGCAGTACTTC.

In DNA, the CDR3 is TGTGCCAGCAGCAATCGACACAAAGTCCGTTCGCAGTACTTC. Translated: CASSNRHKVRSQYF. V is TRBV21-1 and J is TRBJ2-7; the table's TRBD1 call for D was not verified on the DNA. TRBV21-1 counts as a pseudogene. This CDR3 comprises 14 residues.

V usage is TRBV14 and J usage is TRBJ1-4, with TRBD1 identical over 9 bases. Trimming cost V 4 bases and J 6 bases; bases outside gene matches: 3. This CDR3 is 14 amino acids long. Per germline, CDR1 SGHDN and CDR2 FVKESK. The CDR3 loop is CASSLGTGHEKLFF. CDR3 nucleotides: TGTGCCAGCAGCCTCGGGACAGGGCATGAAAAACTGTTTTTT.

V is TRBV12-3 or TRBV12-4 and J is TRBJ2-3, with TRBD1 matching over 12 bases. V dropped 6 bases and J dropped 10; count of bases not matched to a gene: 5. The CDR3 covers 13 residues. The CDR3 DNA follows: TGTGCCAGCAGCTCAGGGACAGGGGGCGCGCAGTATTTT. Amino acids: CASSSGTGGAQYF.

This rearrangement joins TRBV14 to TRBJ2-1; possibly TRBD2 for D (6 bases). The germline V gene encodes CDR1 SGHDN and CDR2 FVKESK. The V and J ends lost 4 bases and 7 bases respectively, with 14 bases between them. The CDR3 is 14 residues long. The CDR3 nucleotides are TGTGCCAGCAGCCCAATTGGAGGGCTTAATGAGCAGTTCTTC. It encodes CASSPIGGLNEQFF.

The chain carries TRBV5-1 and TRBJ1-5; 8 positions match TRBD1. This CDR3 has 15 residues. The junction had 5 bases not matched to a gene; V was cut back by 0 bases and J by 6 bases. Germline CDR1 is SGHRS and CDR2 is YFSETQ. Here the CDR3 DNA reads TGCGCCAGCAGCTTGGCAGGGGGCATTCTTCAGCCCCAGCATTTT. Its translation is CASSLAGGILQPQHF.

This clone was counted between two and nine times. The V gene is TRBV4-1, the J gene TRBJ2-7, with D possibly being TRBD1 (6 bases). The CDR3 is 15 residues long. The V end was cut by 5 bases, the J end by 1 base, with 15 bases between. From germline, CDR1 is MGHRA and CDR2 YSYEKL. The CDR3: CASSEQGVGSYEQYF. CDR3 coding DNA: TGCGCCAGCAGCGAACAGGGTGTTGGATCCTACGAGCAGTACTTC.

V is TRBV14 and J is TRBJ2-2, with D possibly matching TRBD1 (6 bases). This CDR3 is 14 amino acids long. Looked up from germline, CDR1 is SGHDN and CDR2 is FVKESK. V was pared by 4 bases and J by 5 bases, with 11 bases between. The CDR3 is CASSPFTGTGELFF. CDR3 DNA: TGTGCCAGCAGCCCGTTTACAGGGACCGGGGAGCTGTTTTTT. Based on the CDR3 plus reference TRBV14 and TRBJ2-2, the full variable domain is EAGVTQFPSHSVIEKGQTVTLRCDPISGHDNLYWYRRVMGKEIKFLLHFVKESKQDESGMPNNRFLAERTGGTYSTLKVQPAELEDSGVYFCASSPFTGTGELFFGEGSRLTVL.

V is TRBV12-3 or TRBV12-4 and J is TRBJ2-5, with D perhaps TRBD1 (6 bases). Trimming cost V 6 bases and J 6 bases, with 14 bases left between them. The CDR3 has 13 residues. The CDR3 protein is CASSLGQGQTQYF. The CDR3 region has the DNA TGTGCCAGCAGCCTCGGGCAGGGGCAGACCCAGTACTTC.

The V and J genes are TRBV2 and TRBJ1-6; D gene uncertain. V shed 7 bases and J shed 7 bases, with 11 bases lying between them. This CDR3 is 13 amino acids long. The germline V gene encodes CDR1 SNHLY and CDR2 FYNNEI. CDR3 loop: CASKDFRNSPLHF. CDR3 nucleotide sequence: TGTGCCAGCAAGGACTTTAGGAATTCACCCCTCCACTTT.

The chain has TRBV29-1 and TRBJ1-1, with 8 bases lining up with TRBD1. The CDR3 loop spans 13 amino acids. After removal of 6 bases from V and 5 bases from J, the junction contained 8 bases not matched to a gene. Germline V lookup: CDR1 SQVTM, CDR2 ANQGSEA. The CDR3 region has the DNA TGCAGCGTCCTACAGGGGGGTAAGACTGAAGCTTTCTTT. Its translation: CSVLQGGKTEAFF. Supplemented by reference TRBV29-1 and TRBJ1-1, the full variable domain reads SAVISQKPSRDICQRGTSLTIQCQVDSQVTMMFWYRQQPGQSLTLIATANQGSEATYESGFVIDKFPISRPNLTFSTLTVSNMSPEDSSIYLCSVLQGGKTEAFFGQGTRLTVV.

The rearrangement links TRBV5-1 to TRBJ2-5; TRBD1 matches at 7 bases. The CDR3 is 15 residues long. Germline trimming cut 4 bases from V and 2 bases from J; bases unmatched to any gene: 8. Germline CDR1 reads SGHRS; CDR2 reads YFSETQ. The CDR3 nucleotides read TGCGCCAGCAGCAGGGACAGTCCACTTCAAGAGACCCAGTACTTC. Translation: CASSRDSPLQETQYF. The full variable domain, in which reference TRBV5-1 and TRBJ2-5 provide the parts outside the CDR3, is KAGVTQTPRYLIKTRGQQVTLSCSPISGHRSVSWYQQTPGQGLQFLFEYFSETQRNKGNFPGRFSGRQFSNSRSEMNVSTLELGDSALYLCASSRDSPLQETQYFGPGTRLLVL.

A single count supports this clone. This rearrangement joins TRBV4-2 to TRBJ2-7, with D possibly matching TRBD1 (6 bases). V was cut by 1 base and J by 5 bases, with 9 bases left in between. The CDR3 covers 13 residues. Germline V gives CDR1 LGHNA, CDR2 YNFKEQ. CDR3 region: CASSQVPGDEQYF. The CDR3 nucleotides read TGTGCCAGCAGCCAAGTCCCAGGGGACGAGCAGTACTTC.

The gene calls are TRBV4-3 and TRBJ2-3; 13 bases match TRBD2. Germline V gene sequence: CDR1 LGHNA, CDR2 YSLEER. This CDR3 region has 15 residues. Trimming at V came to 3 bases and at J to 6 bases, leaving 3 bases not matched to a gene. The CDR3 sequence: CASSQTSGGRDTQYF. The CDR3, as DNA: TGCGCCAGCAGCCAGACTAGCGGGGGGCGGGATACGCAGTATTTT.

The chain links TRBV7-3 to TRBJ2-1, with TRBD1 as a possible D gene (5 bases). The CDR3 covers 15 residues. The V end lost 2 bases, the J end lost 0 bases, and 8 bases lay between the germline ends. CDR1 and CDR2 from the germline V gene are SGHTA and FQGTGA. DNA for the CDR3: TGTGCCAGCAGCTTACAGGGTAGCTCCTACAATGAGCAGTTCTTC. Residues: CASSLQGSSYNEQFF.

This clone was recorded once. The rearrangement links TRBV19 to TRBJ2-7, with 9 bases that match TRBD2. The germline V gene encodes CDR1 LNHDA and CDR2 SQIVND (reference sequence). This CDR3 has 14 amino acids. Trimming cost V 4 bases and J 3 bases; bases outside gene matches: 4. The CDR3, as DNA: TGTGCCAGTAGTACTAGCGGGATCTACTACGAGCAGTACTTC. Protein product: CASSTSGIYYEQYF.

V is TRBV2 and J is TRBJ1-5, with D unclear. The germline V gene has CDR1 SNHLY and CDR2 FYNNEI. The CDR3 contains 15 residues. V gave up 5 bases and J gave up 4 bases, with 15 bases separating them. CDR3 sequence: CASSYLQALNQPQHF. CDR3 coding DNA: TGTGCCAGCAGTTACCTCCAGGCGCTTAATCAGCCCCAGCATTTT. Full variable domain (outside the CDR3, taken from reference TRBV2 and TRBJ1-5): EPEVTQTPSHQVTQMGQEVILRCVPISNHLYFYWYRQILGQKVEFLVSFYNNEISEKSEIFDDQFSVERPDGSNFTLKIRSTKLEDSAMYFCASSYLQALNQPQHFGDGTRLSIL.

The J gene is TRBJ2-3, the V gene TRBV7-3; 14 bases line up with TRBD2. V dropped 5 bases and J dropped 4; count of bases not matched to a gene: 2. Germline V gene data show CDR1 as SGHTA and CDR2 as FQGTGA. This CDR3 spans 15 amino acids. CDR3 DNA sequence: TGTGCCAGCAGCCGGACTAGCGGGGGGTCAGATACGCAGTATTTT. It yields the protein CASSRTSGGSDTQYF.